This entry is about one TCR beta chain. These data originate in a study of shared clonotypes between healthy human individuals. Donors, without exception, were Caucasian adults residing in Nashville, Tennessee. A CD45RA-negative memory subset and a CD45RA+ naive subset were separated from the CD4+ cells. The assay was carried out at the deep level. Produced via immunoSEQ multiplex PCR; TCRdb's table is partial and in-frame only. This table holds hundreds of thousands of clones, over 65% found once. Unmatched junction bases numbered 14, after V lost 4 bases and J lost 6 bases. The length of the CDR3 is 17 residues. Germline assignment: CDR1 SGHAT and CDR2 FQNNGV.

The sequence was obtained from a young woman in good health. Sequences were obtained from memory CD4+ T cells sorted from blood. Regarding subset: CD45RA-negative fraction. This chain uses TRBV11-2 with TRBJ2-1; 8 nucleotides align to TRBD1. CDR3 residues: CASSSVASTGGFNEQFF. For the CDR3, the DNA is TGTGCCAGCAGCTCAGTCGCGTCTACAGGGGGATTCAATGAGCAGTTCTTC.